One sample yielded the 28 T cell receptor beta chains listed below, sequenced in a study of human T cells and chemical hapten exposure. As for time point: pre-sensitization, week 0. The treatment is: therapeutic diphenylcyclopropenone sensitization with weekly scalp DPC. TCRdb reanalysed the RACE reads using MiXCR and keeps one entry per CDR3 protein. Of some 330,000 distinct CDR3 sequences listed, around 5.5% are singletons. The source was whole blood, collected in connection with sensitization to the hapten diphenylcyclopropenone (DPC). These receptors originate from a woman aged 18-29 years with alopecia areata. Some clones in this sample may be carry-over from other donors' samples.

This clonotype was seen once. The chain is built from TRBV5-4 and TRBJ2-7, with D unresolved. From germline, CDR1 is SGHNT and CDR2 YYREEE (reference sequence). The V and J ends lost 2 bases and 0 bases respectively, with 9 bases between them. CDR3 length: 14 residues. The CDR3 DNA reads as TGTGCCAGCAGCTTCTCACAGAACTCCTACGAGCAGTACTTC. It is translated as CASSFSQNSYEQYF.

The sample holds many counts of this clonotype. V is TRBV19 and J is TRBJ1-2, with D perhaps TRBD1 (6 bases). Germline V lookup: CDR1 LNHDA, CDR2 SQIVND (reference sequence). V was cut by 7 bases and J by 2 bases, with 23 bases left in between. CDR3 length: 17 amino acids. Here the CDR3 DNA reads TGTGCCAGTACTAGCAGGGGTAACCACGACCGGAACTATGGCTACACCTTC. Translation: CASTSRGNHDRNYGYTF.

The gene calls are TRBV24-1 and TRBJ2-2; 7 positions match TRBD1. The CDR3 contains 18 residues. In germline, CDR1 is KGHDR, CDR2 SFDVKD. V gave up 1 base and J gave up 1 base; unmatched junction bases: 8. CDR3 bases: TGTGCCACCAGTGATTTAAGACCCAGACAGGGGAACACCGGGGAGCTGTTTTTT. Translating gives CATSDLRPRQGNTGELFF.

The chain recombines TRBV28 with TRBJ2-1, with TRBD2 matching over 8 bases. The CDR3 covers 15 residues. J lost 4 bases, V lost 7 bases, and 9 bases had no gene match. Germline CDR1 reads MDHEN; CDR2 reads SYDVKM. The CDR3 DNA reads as TGTGCCAGCATCGGGGGGGCTGAGGGTTACAATGAGCAGTTCTTC. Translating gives CASIGGAEGYNEQFF. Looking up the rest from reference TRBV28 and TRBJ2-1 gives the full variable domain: DVKVTQSSRYLVKRTGEKVFLECVQDMDHENMFWYRQDPGLGLRLIYFSYDVKMKEKGDIPEGYSVSREKKERFSLILESASTNQTSMYLCASIGGAEGYNEQFFGPGTRLTVL.

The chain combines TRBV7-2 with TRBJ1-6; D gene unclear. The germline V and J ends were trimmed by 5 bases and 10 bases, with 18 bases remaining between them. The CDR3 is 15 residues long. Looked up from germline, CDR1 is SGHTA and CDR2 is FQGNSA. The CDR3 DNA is TGTGCCAGCAGCACAAGTGGGCCCGGCGACTCACCCCTCCACTTT. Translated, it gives CASSTSGPGDSPLHF.

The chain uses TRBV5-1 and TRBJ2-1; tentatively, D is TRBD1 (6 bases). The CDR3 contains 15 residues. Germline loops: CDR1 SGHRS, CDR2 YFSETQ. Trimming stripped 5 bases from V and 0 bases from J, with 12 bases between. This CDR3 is CASRDRPFSYNEQFF. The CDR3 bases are TGCGCCAGCAGAGACAGGCCATTCTCCTACAATGAGCAGTTCTTC.

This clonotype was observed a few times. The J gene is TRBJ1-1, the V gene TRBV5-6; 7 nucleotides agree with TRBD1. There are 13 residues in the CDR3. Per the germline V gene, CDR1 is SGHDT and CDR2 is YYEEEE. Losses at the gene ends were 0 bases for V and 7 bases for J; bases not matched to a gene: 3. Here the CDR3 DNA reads TGTGCCAGCAGCTTGGTTCAGGGGGTTGAAGCTTTCTTT. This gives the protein CASSLVQGVEAFF.

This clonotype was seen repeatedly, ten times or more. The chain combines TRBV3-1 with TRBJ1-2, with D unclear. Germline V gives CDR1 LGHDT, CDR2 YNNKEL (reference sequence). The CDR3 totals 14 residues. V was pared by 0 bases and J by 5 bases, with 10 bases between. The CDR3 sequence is CASSQDLSSYGYTF. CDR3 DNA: TGTGCCAGCAGCCAAGATCTATCCAGTTATGGCTACACCTTC. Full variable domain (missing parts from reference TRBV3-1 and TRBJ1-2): DTAVSQTPKYLVTQMGNDKSIKCEQNLGHDTMYWYKQDSKKFLKIMFSYNNKELIINETVPNRFSPKSPDKAHLNLHINSLELGDSAVYFCASSQDLSSYGYTFGSGTRLTVV.

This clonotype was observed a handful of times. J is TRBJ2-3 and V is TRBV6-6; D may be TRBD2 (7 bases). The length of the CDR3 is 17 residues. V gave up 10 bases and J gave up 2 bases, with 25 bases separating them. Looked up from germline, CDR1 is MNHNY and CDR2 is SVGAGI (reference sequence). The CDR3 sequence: CATDLPLQGRDTDTQYF. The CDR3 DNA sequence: TGTGCCACTGACTTACCCCTCCAGGGGAGGGACACAGATACGCAGTATTTT.

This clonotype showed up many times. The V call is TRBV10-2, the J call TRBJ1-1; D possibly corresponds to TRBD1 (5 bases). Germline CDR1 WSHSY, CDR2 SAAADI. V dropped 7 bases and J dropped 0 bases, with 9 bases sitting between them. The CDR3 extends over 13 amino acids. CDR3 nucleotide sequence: TGCGCCAGCACTGACAGCTTGAACACTGAAGCTTTCTTT. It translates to CASTDSLNTEAFF.

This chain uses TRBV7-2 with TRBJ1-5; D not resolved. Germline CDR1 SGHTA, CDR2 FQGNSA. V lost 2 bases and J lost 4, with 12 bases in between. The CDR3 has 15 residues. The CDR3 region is CASSLTPGGNQPQHF. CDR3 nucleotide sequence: TGTGCCAGCAGCTTAACCCCGGGCGGGAATCAGCCCCAGCATTTT.

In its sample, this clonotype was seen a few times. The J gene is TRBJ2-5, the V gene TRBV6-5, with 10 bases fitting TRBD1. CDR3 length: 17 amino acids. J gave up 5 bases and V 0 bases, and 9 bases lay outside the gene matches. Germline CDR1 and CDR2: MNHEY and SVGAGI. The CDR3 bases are TGTGCCAGCAGTTACTCTGAGACAGGGGGCGGGTTGGAGACCCAGTACTTC. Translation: CASSYSETGGGLETQYF.

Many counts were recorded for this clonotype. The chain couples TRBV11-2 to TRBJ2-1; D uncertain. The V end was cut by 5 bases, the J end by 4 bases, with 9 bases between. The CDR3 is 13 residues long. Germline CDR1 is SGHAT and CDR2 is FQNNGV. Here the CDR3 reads CASSPDLYNEQFF. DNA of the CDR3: TGTGCCAGCAGCCCGGACCTATACAATGAGCAGTTCTTC.

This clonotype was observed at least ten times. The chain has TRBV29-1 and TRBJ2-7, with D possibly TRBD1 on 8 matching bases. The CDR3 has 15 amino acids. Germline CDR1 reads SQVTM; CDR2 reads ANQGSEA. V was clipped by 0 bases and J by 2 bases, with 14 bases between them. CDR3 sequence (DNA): TGCAGCGTTGAAGACGACAGGGGAGGGGCCTACGAGCAGTACTTC. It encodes CSVEDDRGGAYEQYF.

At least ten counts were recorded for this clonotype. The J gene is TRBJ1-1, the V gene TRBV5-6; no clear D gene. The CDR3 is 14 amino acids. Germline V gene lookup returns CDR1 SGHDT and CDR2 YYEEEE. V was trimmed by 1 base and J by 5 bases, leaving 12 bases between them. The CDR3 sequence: CASSLSAGGTEAFF. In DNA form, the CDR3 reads TGTGCCAGCAGCTTGTCGGCGGGAGGGACTGAAGCTTTCTTT.

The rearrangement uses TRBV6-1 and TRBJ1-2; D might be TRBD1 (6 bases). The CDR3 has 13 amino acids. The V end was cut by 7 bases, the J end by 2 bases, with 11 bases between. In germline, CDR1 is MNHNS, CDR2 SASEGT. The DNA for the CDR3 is TGTGCCAGCATGCCCCAGGGGAACTATGGCTACACCTTC. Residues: CASMPQGNYGYTF.

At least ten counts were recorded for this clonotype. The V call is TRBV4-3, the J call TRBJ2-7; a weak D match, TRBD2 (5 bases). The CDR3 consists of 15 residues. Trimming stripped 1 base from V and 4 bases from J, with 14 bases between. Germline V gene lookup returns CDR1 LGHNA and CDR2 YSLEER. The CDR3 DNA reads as TGCGCCAGCAGCCAAGCTCGGTCCCCGGGGTACGAGCAGTACTTC. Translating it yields CASSQARSPGYEQYF.

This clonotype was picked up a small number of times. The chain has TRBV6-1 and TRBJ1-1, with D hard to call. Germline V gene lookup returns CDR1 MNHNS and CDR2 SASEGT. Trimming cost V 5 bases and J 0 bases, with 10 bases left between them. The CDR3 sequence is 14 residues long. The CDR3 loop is CASSSLTMNTEAFF. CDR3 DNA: TGTGCCAGCAGTTCACTGACCATGAACACTGAAGCTTTCTTT.

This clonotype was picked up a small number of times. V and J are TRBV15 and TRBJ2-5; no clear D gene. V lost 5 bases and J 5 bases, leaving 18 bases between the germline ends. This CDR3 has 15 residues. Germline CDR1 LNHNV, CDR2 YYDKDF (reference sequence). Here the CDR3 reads CATSVSAQAVETQYF. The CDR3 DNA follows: TGTGCCACCAGCGTGTCGGCTCAGGCGGTGGAGACCCAGTACTTC. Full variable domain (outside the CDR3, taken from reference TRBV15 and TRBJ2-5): DAMVIQNPRYQVTQFGKPVTLSCSQTLNHNVMYWYQQKSSQAPKLLFHYYDKDFNNEADTPDNFQSRRPNTSFCFLDIRSPGLGDTAMYLCATSVSAQAVETQYFGPGTRLLVL.

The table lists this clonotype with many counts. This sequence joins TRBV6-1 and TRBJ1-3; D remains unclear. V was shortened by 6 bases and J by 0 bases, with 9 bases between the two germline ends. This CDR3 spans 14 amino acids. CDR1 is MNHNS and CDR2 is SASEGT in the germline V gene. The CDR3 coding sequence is TGTGCCAGCAGGTACAGCAGCTCTGGAAACACCATATATTTT. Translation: CASRYSSSGNTIYF.

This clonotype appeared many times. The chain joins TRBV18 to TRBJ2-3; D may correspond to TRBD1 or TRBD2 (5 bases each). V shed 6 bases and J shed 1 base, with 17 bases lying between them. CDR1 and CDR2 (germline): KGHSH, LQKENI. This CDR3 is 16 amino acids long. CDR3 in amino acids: CASSLSGAGRTDTQYF. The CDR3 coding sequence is TGTGCCAGCTCGTTATCTGGGGCGGGCCGCACAGATACGCAGTATTTT. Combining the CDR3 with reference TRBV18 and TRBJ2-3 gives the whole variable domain NAGVMQNPRHLVRRRGQEARLRCSPMKGHSHVYWYRQLPEEGLKFMVYLQKENIIDESGMPKERFSAEFPKEGPSILRIQQVVRGDSAAYFCASSLSGAGRTDTQYFGPGTRLTVL.

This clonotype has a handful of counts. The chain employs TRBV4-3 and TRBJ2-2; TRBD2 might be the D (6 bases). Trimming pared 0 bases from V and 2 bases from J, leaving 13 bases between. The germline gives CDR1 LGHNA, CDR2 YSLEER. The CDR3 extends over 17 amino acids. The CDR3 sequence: CASSQDNAGINTGELFF. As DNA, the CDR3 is TGCGCCAGCAGCCAAGATAATGCGGGGATTAACACCGGGGAGCTGTTTTTT.

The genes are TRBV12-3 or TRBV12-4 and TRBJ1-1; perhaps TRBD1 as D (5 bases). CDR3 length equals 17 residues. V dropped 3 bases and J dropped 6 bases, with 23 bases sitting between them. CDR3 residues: CASSLILLLGEEAEAFF. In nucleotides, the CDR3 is TGTGCCAGCAGTTTGATCTTGCTTTTGGGGGAAGAGGCTGAAGCTTTCTTT.

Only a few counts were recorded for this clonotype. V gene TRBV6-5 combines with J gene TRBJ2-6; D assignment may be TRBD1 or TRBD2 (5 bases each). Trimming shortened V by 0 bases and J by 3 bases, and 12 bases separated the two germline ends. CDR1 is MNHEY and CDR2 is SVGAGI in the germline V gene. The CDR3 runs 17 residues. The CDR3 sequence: CASSYSKGAGGANVLTF. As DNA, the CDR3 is TGTGCCAGCAGTTACTCGAAAGGGGCGGGTGGGGCCAACGTCCTGACTTTC.

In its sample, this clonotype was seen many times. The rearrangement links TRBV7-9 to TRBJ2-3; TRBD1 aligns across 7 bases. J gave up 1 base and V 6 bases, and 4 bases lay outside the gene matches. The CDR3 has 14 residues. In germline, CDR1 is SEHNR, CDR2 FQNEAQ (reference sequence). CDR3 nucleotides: TGTGCCAGCAGTCACGGACAGGGCACAGATACGCAGTATTTT. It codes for CASSHGQGTDTQYF.

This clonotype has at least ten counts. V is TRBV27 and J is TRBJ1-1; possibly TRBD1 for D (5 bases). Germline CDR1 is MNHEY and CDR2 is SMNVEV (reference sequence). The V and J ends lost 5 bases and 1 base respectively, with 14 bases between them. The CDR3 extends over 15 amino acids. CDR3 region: CASSPTGTANTEAFF. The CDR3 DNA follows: TGTGCCAGCAGTCCAACCGGGACGGCGAACACTGAAGCTTTCTTT.

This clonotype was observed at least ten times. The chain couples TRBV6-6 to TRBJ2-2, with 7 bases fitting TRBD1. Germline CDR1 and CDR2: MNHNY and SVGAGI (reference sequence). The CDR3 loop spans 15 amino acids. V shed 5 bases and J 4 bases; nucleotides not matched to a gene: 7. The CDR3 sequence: CASSPTRQGTGELFF. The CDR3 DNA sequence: TGTGCCAGCAGTCCCACAAGACAGGGCACCGGGGAGCTGTTTTTT.

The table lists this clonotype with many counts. CDR3 sequence: CASILRQGLRGTEAFF. Here the CDR3 DNA reads TGTGCCAGCATTCTACGACAGGGATTGCGGGGCACTGAAGCTTTCTTT. The V gene is TRBV12-3 or TRBV12-4, the J gene TRBJ1-1; TRBD1 matches at 7 bases. The CDR3 length is 16 residues. V lost 7 bases to trimming and J lost 4 bases; unmatched junction nucleotides: 15.